This TCR beta chain was captured by sequencing in a study of shared clonotypes between healthy human individuals. Overall study results and limits: Blood was the only sampled material, and tissue repertoires likely differ.

Terminally differentiated effector memory CD45RA+ cells were excluded from the naive CD8 cells, which were CD45RO-negative and positively selected for CCR7. Produced via immunoSEQ multiplex PCR; TCRdb's table is partial and in-frame only. The sample shows millions of clones, about 95% of them seen only once. With 6 bases clipped from V and 4 bases from J, the junction kept 4 bases outside the gene matches. The germline V gene has CDR1 MNHEY and CDR2 SVGAGI. This CDR3 comprises 15 residues. On this clone itself: Its antigen is unidentified.

V is TRBV6-5 and J is TRBJ2-2; 11 bases are shared with TRBD1. Sample: naive CD8+ T cells sorted from blood. The sequence was obtained from a man aged 18-30 years in good health. CDR3 residues: CASSWTGGFTGELFF. In DNA, the CDR3 is TGTGCCAGCAGCTGGACAGGGGGCTTCACCGGGGAGCTGTTTTTT.